Here is one T cell receptor beta chain with its context. TCRdb re-called the RT-PCR reads through MiXCR, storing one row per CDR3 protein. Among approximately 720,000 distinct CDR3 sequences, approximately 15% were seen once, and the ten largest hold roughly 3.9%. This clonotype was sampled from a female donor in good health, serving as a healthy control. Material for sequencing was memory CD4+ T cells from blood.

CDR3 sequence reads: CASSRGRIETQYF. Written as DNA, the CDR3 is TGTGCCAGCAGCCGAGGGCGTATTGAGACCCAGTACTTC. V usage is TRBV3-1 and J usage is TRBJ2-5, with D possibly TRBD2 on 5 matching bases. V gave up 4 bases and J gave up 5 bases, with 11 bases separating them. The CDR3 sequence is 13 residues long. Germline V gene lookup returns CDR1 LGHDT and CDR2 YNNKEL (reference sequence).